This T cell receptor beta chain comes out of a study of post-analysis software for immune sequencing data. Study overall: Disease courses included relapsing-remitting, secondary progressive and progressive-relapsing multiple sclerosis. Findings of the study overall: Strong same-batch co-clustering of samples appeared with F measure clustering. Multiple sclerosis patients had significantly lower normalized Chao1 diversity than controls.

Prepared libraries of TCR beta cDNA carried unique molecular identifiers. Around 500,000 cDNA molecules came from about 1 to 10 million T cells. TCRdb recomputed calls from the PCR reads with MiXCR, one row per CDR3 protein. The sample holds 750,000 to 950,000 distinct CDR3 sequences, 40% to 55% seen once. As for this clonotype: Its antigen is currently unknown.

This clonotype was sampled from a girl between 5 and 17 years old with multiple sclerosis. Sequencing input: blood.

The CDR3 is CASGSGELFF. CDR3 bases: TGTGCTAGTGGTTCTGGGGAGCTGTTTTTT. This chain uses TRBV12-5 with TRBJ2-2; D uncertain. This CDR3 region has 10 residues. Trimming removed 4 bases from V and 8 bases from J, with 2 bases in between. From germline, CDR1 is LGHNT and CDR2 FRNRAP.